This T cell receptor (beta chain) comes out of a study of Tregs in tolerant kidney transplant recipients. Study-level points and caveats: Tregs expanded with activated donor B cells seemed most donor-specific.

This clone was detected a few times. Its specificity is not known. The CDR3 is 15 amino acids. Related graft donors supplied nonmyeloablative bone marrow transplants, and mixed chimerism was transient. Thawed PBMCs were FACS-sorted into unstimulated CD4+CD25+CD127- regulatory T cells, CD4+CD25- non-regulatory cells, CD4 and CD8 cells. Sequenced by immunoSEQ multiplex PCR; TCRdb stores in-frame clones only, minus some. In the table there are tens of thousands of clones, roughly 90% of which are singletons. The source is a human patient who received a combined kidney and bone marrow transplant. Some T cells may originate from the graft donor. The genes are TRBV21-1 and TRBJ1-4; whether TRBD1, the table's D call, matches the DNA was not checked. TRBV21-1 is classified as a pseudogene. The sample in question was CD4+ T cells from blood (PBMCs), obtained 24 months after the transplant. The CDR3 loop is CASSMNSSLISKLFF. The CDR3 nucleotides are TGTGCCAGCAGCATGAACAGCTCGTTAATTTCAAAACTGTTTTTT.